This T cell receptor beta chain derives from a study of cytomegalovirus exposure and HLA in healthy donors. Per germline, CDR1 SGHRS and CDR2 YFSETQ. CDR3 length equals 14 residues. Trimming took 3 bases from V and 3 from J; bases not matched to a gene: 3. On this clone itself: Its antigen remains unknown. Other DNA sequences in the sample encode the same CDR3.

This PCR relied on a set of 60 Vbeta primers and 13 Jbeta primers. Sequenced by immunoSEQ multiplex PCR; TCRdb stores in-frame clones only, minus some. Counted here are approximately 160,000 clones, approximately 80% occurring once; the ten biggest clones make up about 0.76%. Whole-study findings and limits: Later analysis identified a missense DCLRE1C variant that was linked to TCR beta V- and J-gene trimming.

The chain recombines TRBV5-1 with TRBJ2-7; 10 bases are a match to TRBD1. The TCR was taken from a young woman in good health and CMV-seronegative. Sequenced material: PBMCs. The CDR3 DNA follows: TGCGCCAGCAGCTCGGGACAGGGGAGCTACGAGCAGTACTTC. This gives the protein CASSSGQGSYEQYF.